What follows is one T cell receptor beta chain and its context. Its specificity is not known. Via MiXCR, TCRdb re-called the multiplex PCR reads, giving one row per CDR3 protein. The sample records some 15,000 distinct CDR3 sequences, around 49% being singletons. The CDR3 loop spans 13 amino acids. Trimming took 1 base from V and 6 from J, leaving 10 bases between them. CDR1 is SGHAT and CDR2 is FQNNGV in the germline V gene. The sample is drawn from a study of breast tumors, draining lymph nodes, adjacent tissues. Whole-study results and caveats: Luminal-like breast cancer showed significantly greater tumor-nontumor repertoire similarity than basal-like breast cancer did.

The V call is TRBV11-2, the J call TRBJ2-7; no reliable D call. Source material: tumor-adjacent breast tissue. The receptor was derived from a female donor with breast cancer. Some clones in this sample may be carry-over from other donors' samples. The CDR3 DNA is TGTGCCAGCAGCTTAGCCCTCTTCGGCGAGCAGTACTTC. This codes for CASSLALFGEQYF.